Each of the 18 T cell receptor beta chains below was sequenced from the same sample in a study of CD8 T cells in Susac syndrome. A quantity of about 0.5 to 1 ug RNA underwent reverse transcription using random hexamers. TCRdb ran MiXCR on the immunoSEQ multiplex PCR reads and lists one entry per CDR3 protein. The table has a few hundred thousand distinct CDR3 sequences, approximately 85% seen once; the top ten hold 0.12%. What was sequenced was CD8+ T cells from PBMCs. The receptors shown here come from a human donor with multiple sclerosis.

The J gene is TRBJ2-5, the V gene TRBV5-4; D might be TRBD2 (5 bases). The CDR3 extends over 14 amino acids. The V end lost 0 bases, the J end lost 5 bases, and 11 bases lay between the germline ends. Germline CDR1 is SGHNT and CDR2 is YYREEE (reference sequence). This CDR3 reads CASSLEGSAETQYF. CDR3 nucleotides: TGTGCCAGCAGCTTGGAAGGGAGTGCGGAGACCCAGTACTTC.

CDR3 residues: CASSLDFGAMNTEAFF. CDR3 in DNA: TGTGCCAGCAGCTTAGATTTCGGGGCGATGAACACTGAAGCTTTCTTT. V gene TRBV11-2 combines with J gene TRBJ1-1, with D perhaps TRBD1 (5 bases). There are 16 residues in the CDR3. In germline, CDR1 is SGHAT, CDR2 FQNNGV. V was shortened by 0 bases and J by 0 bases, with 11 bases between the two germline ends.

The chain uses TRBV14 and TRBJ2-2; D possibly corresponds to TRBD2 (6 bases). Germline CDR1 and CDR2: SGHDN and FVKESK. This CDR3 comprises 17 residues. V dropped 0 bases and J dropped 3 bases, with 14 bases sitting between them. The CDR3 DNA sequence: TGTGCCAGCAGCCAAGATTATGGCGGGACGTACACCGGGGAGCTGTTTTTT. Its protein product is CASSQDYGGTYTGELFF.

This sequence joins TRBV27 and TRBJ2-1; the D gene is possibly TRBD1 (6 bases). The V gene's germline CDR1 is MNHEY and CDR2 SMNVEV (reference sequence). V gave up 9 bases and J gave up 0 bases, with 18 bases separating them. CDR3 length: 16 amino acids. The CDR3 loop reads CASLVVGAGSYNEQFF. The CDR3 region has the DNA TGTGCCAGTCTAGTCGTGGGGGCAGGCTCCTACAATGAGCAGTTCTTC.

The genes are TRBV7-9 and TRBJ2-5; no definite D call. Germline lookup yields CDR1 SEHNR and CDR2 FQNEAQ (reference sequence). This CDR3 has 14 amino acids. V gave up 5 bases and J gave up 5 bases, with 15 bases separating them. CDR3 sequence: CASSPPGLGETQYF. As DNA, the CDR3 is TGTGCCAGCAGCCCCCCCGGGTTAGGGGAGACCCAGTACTTC.

The rearrangement joins TRBV4-1 to TRBJ2-2; D may be TRBD2 (5 bases). Per the germline V gene, CDR1 is MGHRA and CDR2 is YSYEKL. V was shortened by 0 bases and J by 4 bases, with 9 bases between the two germline ends. This CDR3 is built from 15 residues. The CDR3 region is CASSQETSITGELFF. For the CDR3, the DNA is TGCGCCAGCAGCCAAGAAACTAGTATCACCGGGGAGCTGTTTTTT.

The chain carries TRBV7-9 and TRBJ1-2; tentatively, D is TRBD1 (5 bases). Germline V CDR1 and CDR2: SEHNR, FQNEAQ (reference sequence). CDR3 length equals 17 residues. V was cut by 4 bases and J by 1 base, with 19 bases left in between. CDR3 sequence: CASSWGVEVPFNYGYTF. The CDR3 nucleotides read TGTGCCAGCAGCTGGGGGGTGGAGGTTCCCTTTAACTATGGCTACACCTTC.

V gene TRBV16 combines with J gene TRBJ1-2, with D possibly matching TRBD1 (6 bases). This CDR3 is built from 15 residues. CDR1 is KGHSY and CDR2 is FQNENV in the germline V gene. Trimming stripped 0 bases from V and 8 bases from J, with 16 bases between. CDR3 residues: CASSQSPFGGLGYTF. The CDR3 nucleotides read TGTGCCAGCAGCCAATCCCCGTTTGGGGGGCTCGGCTACACCTTC.

The V gene is TRBV4-1, the J gene TRBJ1-1; 7 positions agree with TRBD1. Germline trimming cut 3 bases from V and 1 base from J; bases unmatched to any gene: 11. Germline CDR1 and CDR2: MGHRA and YSYEKL. The CDR3 is 17 amino acids. The CDR3 spells CASSQGGTVRKNTEAFF. CDR3 in DNA: TGCGCCAGCAGCCAGGGGGGGACAGTGCGAAAGAACACTGAAGCTTTCTTT.

The genes are TRBV12-3 or TRBV12-4 and TRBJ2-3; unclear D gene. The CDR3 contains 13 residues. V was pared by 5 bases and J by 2 bases, with 8 bases between. In DNA, the CDR3 is TGTGCCAGCAGTCCTGAAGCCACAGATACGCAGTATTTT. Its protein product is CASSPEATDTQYF.

The chain couples TRBV6-1 to TRBJ1-1; D gene unclear. The CDR3 consists of 14 residues. The ends were cut back, 4 bases at V and 0 bases at J, with 9 bases in the middle. Per germline, CDR1 MNHNS and CDR2 SASEGT. The CDR3 DNA sequence: TGTGCCAGCAGTGCGGCTCTCCTGAACACTGAAGCTTTCTTT. Protein product: CASSAALLNTEAFF.

This clonotype was detected once. The J gene is TRBJ2-5, the V gene TRBV25-1; D could derive from TRBD1 or TRBD2 (5 bases each). There are 18 residues in the CDR3. With 0 bases removed from V and 4 bases from J, the gap between germline ends came to 21 bases. Germline CDR1 is MGHDK and CDR2 is SYGVNS. The chain's CDR3 is CASSEYEGETHGIETQYF. The CDR3 coding sequence is TGTGCCAGCAGTGAATATGAAGGGGAGACACACGGGATAGAGACCCAGTACTTC.

A note on this clonotype: A junction boundary mismatches the germline segment, possibly from a read error. The chain is built from TRBV27 and TRBJ1-1; tentative D call: TRBD1 (6 bases). The CDR3 runs to 14 residues. Germline values: CDR1 MNHEY, CDR2 SMNVEV (reference sequence). In DNA form, the CDR3 reads TGTGCCAGCACCGCCGGGACATTGAACACTGGAGCTTTCTTT. The encoded protein is CASTAGTLNTGAFF.

The chain uses TRBV5-6 and TRBJ1-4; no definite D call. CDR3 size: 20 residues. V was pared by 2 bases and J by 0 bases, with 23 bases between. Per germline, CDR1 SGHDT and CDR2 YYEEEE. The CDR3 nucleotides read TGTGCCAGCAGCTTCGGTGGGGATACGCTTGATACAGCAACTAATGAAAAACTGTTTTTT. Amino acids: CASSFGGDTLDTATNEKLFF.

The genes are TRBV12-2 and TRBJ2-2; the D call TRBD1 from the table was never checked on the DNA. TRBV12-2 is classified as a pseudogene. The CDR3 is 13 amino acids. The DNA of the CDR3 is TGTGCAAGTCGCTGTCAGGGGGCCGGGGAGCTGTTTTTT. Translation: CASRCQGAGELFF.

The chain combines TRBV20-1 with TRBJ2-2, with a possible D match to TRBD1 (5 bases). V gave up 3 bases and J gave up 2 bases, with 7 bases separating them. This CDR3 has 13 amino acids. Germline values: CDR1 DFQATT, CDR2 SNEGSKA (reference sequence). In DNA, the CDR3 is TGCAGTGCTAGGACAGACAACACCGGGGAGCTGTTTTTT. Protein product: CSARTDNTGELFF.

The table lists this clonotype with a few counts. The rearrangement joins TRBV4-1 to TRBJ2-7, with 11 nucleotides matching TRBD2. The CDR3 consists of 13 residues. Per the germline V gene, CDR1 is MGHRA and CDR2 is YSYEKL. The J segment lost 4 bases and the V segment lost 8 bases, leaving 4 bases of the junction unmatched. CDR3 loop: CASGWTSGYEQYF. DNA for the CDR3: TGCGCCAGCGGATGGACTAGCGGGTACGAGCAGTACTTC.

The genes are TRBV6-1 and TRBJ2-7; TRBD2 agrees at 8 bases. CDR3 length: 14 amino acids. Germline lookup yields CDR1 MNHNS and CDR2 SASEGT. Losses at the gene ends were 4 bases for V and 2 bases for J; bases not matched to a gene: 4. CDR3 amino acids: CASSARGGAYEQYF. In DNA form, the CDR3 reads TGTGCCAGCAGTGCCCGGGGGGGGGCCTACGAGCAGTACTTC.